These 22 T cell receptor beta chains originate from one sample sequenced in a study of blood T cell repertoires in COVID-19. Here immunoSEQ multiplex PCR was the method, and the copy in TCRdb shows in-frame clones only, minus some. In the table there are some 250,000 clones, about 90% of which are singletons. Sequenced: PBMCs or T cells enriched from blood (not recorded which). All receptors derive from a woman aged 25 to 39 with acute COVID-19.

This rearrangement joins TRBV4-3 to TRBJ1-3; tentatively, D is TRBD1 (5 bases). CDR1 LGHNA and CDR2 YSLEER come from the germline V gene. The CDR3 has 15 residues. Trimming removed 0 bases from V and 4 bases from J, with 10 bases in between. The CDR3 DNA reads TGCGCCAGCAGCCAAGAGGCGGGGGACGGAAACACCATATATTTT. Translated, it gives CASSQEAGDGNTIYF.

The V gene is TRBV4-3, the J gene TRBJ1-2; 8 positions agree with TRBD1. The CDR3 spans 15 residues. The junction had 7 bases not matched to a gene; V was cut back by 2 bases and J by 5 bases. Germline V gene sequence: CDR1 LGHNA, CDR2 YSLEER. In DNA, the CDR3 is TGCGCCAGCAGCCAATTAACCGGGACAGGTTATGGCTACACCTTC. Amino acid sequence: CASSQLTGTGYGYTF.

The V and J genes are TRBV9 and TRBJ2-1, with a weak D call TRBD1 (6 bases). Trimming removed 4 bases from V and 6 bases from J, with 11 bases in between. The CDR3 has 13 residues. CDR1 and CDR2 (germline): SGDLS, YYNGEE. This CDR3 reads CASSPQTGNEQFF. The CDR3 DNA is TGTGCCAGCAGCCCCCAGACAGGCAATGAGCAGTTCTTC.

The rearrangement links TRBV5-4 to TRBJ2-5, with D possibly being TRBD1 (6 bases). CDR1 and CDR2 from the germline V gene are SGHNT and YYREEE (reference sequence). V was trimmed by 1 base and J by 1 base, leaving 8 bases between them. The CDR3 has 14 amino acids. The CDR3 nucleotides are TGTGCCAGCAGCTTGAGGGGGACCCAAGAGACCCAGTACTTC. Translation gives CASSLRGTQETQYF.

The V gene is TRBV7-9, the J gene TRBJ1-2; D not certain. This CDR3 has 14 residues. V gave up 5 bases and J gave up 4 bases, with 14 bases separating them. Per germline, CDR1 SEHNR and CDR2 FQNEAQ (reference sequence). The CDR3 sequence is CASSLVHASYGYTF. In DNA form, the CDR3 reads TGTGCCAGCAGCCTAGTACATGCTTCCTATGGCTACACCTTC.

This chain joins TRBV18 and TRBJ2-7; TRBD1 might be the D (6 bases). CDR1 is KGHSH, CDR2 LQKENI, per germline. The CDR3 totals 14 residues. Trimming shortened V by 4 bases and J by 5 bases, and 15 bases separated the two germline ends. CDR3 residues: CASSRSGGQDEQYF. The DNA for the CDR3 is TGTGCCAGCTCACGGAGTGGGGGCCAGGACGAGCAGTACTTC.

This chain links TRBV29-1 with TRBJ1-4, with 8 bases matching TRBD1. This CDR3 has 12 amino acids. V dropped 4 bases and J dropped 7; count of bases not matched to a gene: 2. Germline V gene sequence: CDR1 SQVTM, CDR2 ANQGSEA. The CDR3 here is CSVGDRSEKLFF. The CDR3 bases are TGCAGCGTTGGGGACAGGAGTGAAAAACTGTTTTTT.

This chain joins TRBV29-1 and TRBJ2-1; 8 positions agree with TRBD1. From germline, CDR1 is SQVTM and CDR2 ANQGSEA. The CDR3 loop spans 11 amino acids. The trim removed 4 bases at V and 12 bases at J, leaving 5 bases unmatched. In DNA form, the CDR3 reads TGCAGCGTTGGAGAGGGGACAGGGCAGTTCTTC. Its translation is CSVGEGTGQFF.

The chain is built from TRBV19 and TRBJ2-1; 12 nucleotides line up with TRBD2. The germline V gene encodes CDR1 LNHDA and CDR2 SQIVND (reference sequence). The CDR3 loop spans 14 amino acids. Trimming took 9 bases from V and 2 from J; bases not matched to a gene: 2. The DNA of the CDR3 is TGTGCCAGCGGACTAGCGGGACCCTACAATGAGCAGTTCTTC. Translation gives CASGLAGPYNEQFF.

The chain uses TRBV7-8 and TRBJ1-1, with 9 bases aligning to TRBD1. Germline V gives CDR1 SGHVS, CDR2 FQNEAQ. Trimming at V came to 5 bases and at J to 4 bases, leaving 8 bases not matched to a gene. The CDR3 totals 15 residues. CDR3 sequence: CASSQGTGRGTEAFF. The CDR3 DNA follows: TGTGCCAGCAGCCAAGGGACAGGGCGGGGCACTGAAGCTTTCTTT.

The chain combines TRBV30 with TRBJ1-2; D gene unclear. Germline V gene lookup returns CDR1 GTSNPN and CDR2 SVGIG (reference sequence). Trimming removed 3 bases from V and 5 bases from J, with 16 bases in between. The CDR3 spans 14 residues. The CDR3: CAWRTYPGFYGYTF. As DNA, the CDR3 is TGTGCCTGGAGAACCTATCCGGGATTTTATGGCTACACCTTC. Full variable domain (outside the CDR3, taken from reference TRBV30 and TRBJ1-2): SQTIHQWPATLVQPVGSPLSLECTVEGTSNPNLYWYRQAAGRGLQLLFYSVGIGQISSEVPQNLSASRPQDRQFILSSKKLLLSDSGFYLCAWRTYPGFYGYTFGSGTRLTVV.

The chain employs TRBV28 and TRBJ2-1; 8 bases agree with TRBD1. Germline V gene lookup returns CDR1 MDHEN and CDR2 SYDVKM. CDR3 length equals 16 residues. V gave up 6 bases and J gave up 5 bases; unmatched junction bases: 12. In nucleotides, the CDR3 is TGTGCCAGCAGCCGCCTCTACGGGACAGGTAACAATGAGCAGTTCTTC. Amino acids: CASSRLYGTGNNEQFF.

The chain carries TRBV6-6 and TRBJ2-3; TRBD1 aligns across 10 bases. After removal of 6 bases from V and 7 bases from J, the junction contained 13 bases not matched to a gene. The CDR3 length is 16 residues. Germline lookup yields CDR1 MNHNY and CDR2 SVGAGI (reference sequence). CDR3: CASSLPPGQGRNTQYF. Here the CDR3 DNA reads TGTGCCAGCAGCCTCCCCCCGGGACAGGGGAGAAATACGCAGTATTTT.

This CDR3 is CASSPPDGVDYGYTF. CDR3 nucleotides: TGTGCCAGCTCACCACCAGACGGAGTGGACTATGGCTACACCTTC. The chain has TRBV18 and TRBJ1-2; no definite D call. Per the germline V gene, CDR1 is KGHSH and CDR2 is LQKENI. This CDR3 contains 15 residues. V lost 0 bases to trimming and J lost 3 bases, with 11 bases between them.

This chain links TRBV11-2 with TRBJ2-7, with a possible D match to TRBD1 (6 bases). The germline gives CDR1 SGHAT, CDR2 FQNNGV. This CDR3 is built from 15 residues. The germline V and J ends were trimmed by 1 base and 2 bases, with 12 bases remaining between them. The CDR3 loop is CASSLGWGPTYEQYF. CDR3 DNA sequence: TGTGCCAGCAGCTTAGGGTGGGGGCCCACCTACGAGCAGTACTTC.

The chain uses TRBV29-1 and TRBJ2-7; 10 bases map to TRBD1. V was pared by 6 bases and J by 5 bases, with 7 bases of the junction left unmatched. The CDR3 contains 13 residues. Germline lookup yields CDR1 SQVTM and CDR2 ANQGSEA. The CDR3: CSVMRQGAHEQYF. In nucleotides, the CDR3 is TGCAGCGTGATGAGACAGGGGGCCCACGAGCAGTACTTC.

The J gene is TRBJ2-7, the V gene TRBV4-1, with 7 bases that match TRBD2. Trimming at V came to 0 bases and at J to 0 bases, leaving 5 bases not matched to a gene. Germline CDR1 is MGHRA and CDR2 is YSYEKL. The CDR3 runs to 16 residues. In DNA form, the CDR3 reads TGCGCCAGCAGCCAAGAACTAGCGCTAAGCTCCTACGAGCAGTACTTC. Translation: CASSQELALSSYEQYF.

This rearrangement joins TRBV5-6 to TRBJ1-5, with D unresolved. Germline CDR1 SGHDT, CDR2 YYEEEE. The CDR3 consists of 15 residues. The V gene lost 0 bases and the J gene lost 5 bases, with 12 bases spanning the gap. CDR3 sequence reads: CASSLGPASYQPQHF. The CDR3 coding sequence is TGTGCCAGCAGCTTGGGACCAGCGTCATATCAGCCCCAGCATTTT. The full variable domain, its missing parts supplied by reference TRBV5-6 and TRBJ1-5, is DAGVTQSPTHLIKTRGQQVTLRCSPKSGHDTVSWYQQALGQGPQFIFQYYEEEERQRGNFPDRFSGHQFPNYSSELNVNALLLGDSALYLCASSLGPASYQPQHFGDGTRLSIL.

The chain is built from TRBV15 and TRBJ2-7; the D gene is possibly TRBD1 (6 bases). V was shortened by 0 bases and J by 4 bases, with 13 bases between the two germline ends. CDR1 is LNHNV, CDR2 YYDKDF, per germline (reference sequence). CDR3 length equals 15 residues. CDR3 amino acids: CATSREKGVVYEQYF. CDR3 DNA sequence: TGTGCCACCAGCAGAGAAAAGGGGGTTGTTTACGAGCAGTACTTC.

V gene TRBV7-9 combines with J gene TRBJ2-1; D ambiguous. Germline-derived CDR1 and CDR2 are SEHNR and FQNEAQ (reference sequence). The CDR3 is 12 residues long. With 5 bases removed from V and 6 bases from J, the gap between germline ends came to 8 bases. The CDR3 loop is CASSPPGNEQFF. Written as DNA, the CDR3 is TGTGCCAGCAGCCCCCCGGGCAATGAGCAGTTCTTC.

This clone was counted once. The CDR3 DNA is TGTGCCAGCAGCCTAGCGGGGGGGCAGAACGAGCAGTACTTC. Translated, it gives CASSLAGGQNEQYF. The chain recombines TRBV11-2 with TRBJ2-7; 12 bases fit TRBD2. Trimming removed 5 bases from V and 5 bases from J; junction bases left unmatched: 4. Germline V lookup: CDR1 SGHAT, CDR2 FQNNGV. This CDR3 region has 14 residues.

The chain recombines TRBV29-1 with TRBJ2-7; TRBD1 aligns across 11 bases. This CDR3 has 13 amino acids. The germline V gene has CDR1 SQVTM and CDR2 ANQGSEA. In nucleotides, the CDR3 is TGCAGTACCGGGACAGGGGGTTCTGGCGAGCAGTACTTC. Translated, it gives CSTGTGGSGEQYF.